Presented here are 9 T cell receptor beta chains from one specimen sequenced in a study of T cells after yellow fever vaccination. TCRdb recomputed calls from the 5' RACE reads with MiXCR, one row per CDR3 protein. The sample includes 450,000 to 550,000 distinct CDR3 sequences, about a fifth of them seen just once. The sequences come from PBMCs, collected 21 days after the first yellow fever vaccination. The receptor set was obtained from a young man who received the YFV17D yellow fever vaccine.

The CDR3 loop reads CSAKGRVSGYGYTF. The CDR3 DNA follows: TGCAGTGCAAAAGGACGGGTGAGCGGCTATGGCTACACCTTC. The chain combines TRBV20-1 with TRBJ1-2; D uncertain. Germline V gene sequence: CDR1 DFQATT, CDR2 SNEGSKA (reference sequence). Trimming removed 6 bases at V and 4 bases at J, with 18 bases between. The CDR3 runs to 14 residues.

The chain uses TRBV5-6 and TRBJ2-3; the D gene is possibly TRBD2 (7 bases). Trimming cost V 4 bases and J 13 bases, with 19 bases left between them. The germline CDR1 and CDR2 sequences are SGHDT and YYEEEE. The CDR3 contains 13 residues. The CDR3 region is CASSPRDTGREYF. CDR3 sequence (DNA): TGTGCCAGCAGCCCCCGGGATACAGGGAGGGAGTATTTT.

This clonotype was seen a handful of times. The chain carries TRBV9 and TRBJ2-3, with TRBD1 matching 9 bases. This CDR3 has 15 residues. Losses at the gene ends were 4 bases for V and 3 bases for J; bases not matched to a gene: 6. Germline V CDR1 and CDR2: SGDLS, YYNGEE. The CDR3 coding sequence is TGTGCCAGCAGCCCGGGACAGGGCGATACAGATACGCAGTATTTT. Protein product: CASSPGQGDTDTQYF.

This clonotype was detected a few times. The V call is TRBV6-5, the J call TRBJ2-5; 10 bases map to TRBD2. After removal of 4 bases from V and 4 bases from J, the junction contained 12 bases not matched to a gene. Germline CDR1 is MNHEY and CDR2 is SVGAGI. CDR3 length: 17 residues. CDR3 in amino acids: CASSSGASGGARETQYF. In nucleotides, the CDR3 is TGTGCCAGCAGTTCAGGGGCCAGCGGGGGGGCGCGAGAGACCCAGTACTTC.

This clonotype was observed a few times. V and J are TRBV4-1 and TRBJ2-7, with 7 bases that match TRBD1. This CDR3 spans 17 amino acids. Germline-derived CDR1 and CDR2 are MGHRA and YSYEKL. V was pared by 5 bases and J by 4 bases, with 17 bases of the junction left unmatched. Written as DNA, the CDR3 is TGCGCCAGCAGCTCTCCTCCCGAACAGGGGAAAAGATACGAGCAGTACTTC. Amino acids: CASSSPPEQGKRYEQYF.

In its sample, this clonotype was seen a few times. V usage is TRBV12-3 or TRBV12-4 and J usage is TRBJ1-1; TRBD1 agrees at 8 bases. Losses at the gene ends were 7 bases for V and 4 bases for J; bases not matched to a gene: 5. This CDR3 contains 13 residues. The CDR3 loop is CASMSTGGTEAFF. In nucleotides, the CDR3 is TGTGCCAGCATGAGTACAGGGGGCACTGAAGCTTTCTTT.

This clonotype was observed a few times. The chain links TRBV7-9 to TRBJ2-5, with 7 positions matching TRBD2. The junction had 9 bases not matched to a gene; V was cut back by 5 bases and J by 3 bases. Germline V CDR1 and CDR2: SEHNR, FQNEAQ (reference sequence). The CDR3 length is 15 residues. CDR3 in DNA: TGTGCCAGCAGCCAAGGGACTACCGGGGAAGAGACCCAGTACTTC. It translates to CASSQGTTGEETQYF.

This clonotype was seen a few times. This sequence joins TRBV10-3 and TRBJ2-2; TRBD2 aligns across 11 bases. Germline trimming cut 3 bases from V and 4 bases from J; bases unmatched to any gene: 7. This CDR3 region has 17 residues. Germline assignment: CDR1 ENHRY and CDR2 SYGVKD. CDR3 region: CAISDPSGGHPTGELFF. The DNA of the CDR3 is TGTGCCATCAGTGACCCTAGCGGGGGGCACCCCACCGGGGAGCTGTTTTTT.

This clonotype was observed a handful of times. V is TRBV29-1 and J is TRBJ2-5; 7 bases match TRBD2. Germline assignment: CDR1 SQVTM and CDR2 ANQGSEA. After removal of 5 bases from V and 5 bases from J, the junction contained 2 bases not matched to a gene. CDR3 size: 11 residues. The CDR3 is CSVRGGETQYF. DNA of the CDR3: TGCAGCGTTCGGGGAGGGGAGACCCAGTACTTC.